The 30 T cell receptor beta chains given below trace back to one sample, sequenced in a study of blood T cell repertoires in COVID-19. Libraries were prepared by immunoSEQ multiplex PCR; TCRdb keeps only in-frame clonotypes and omits some of them. Among roughly 380,000 clones listed, 87% were seen once. Sequenced input: PBMCs or T cells enriched from blood (not recorded which). Receptor source: a young man who had recovered from COVID-19.

V usage is TRBV4-2 and J usage is TRBJ2-7, with 12 bases matching TRBD2. Per the germline V gene, CDR1 is LGHNA and CDR2 is YNFKEQ. V dropped 1 base and J dropped 2; count of bases not matched to a gene: 9. There are 18 residues in the CDR3. CDR3 sequence reads: CASSQGGLAGYPTYEQYF. Written as DNA, the CDR3 is TGTGCCAGCAGCCAAGGTGGACTAGCGGGATACCCCACCTACGAGCAGTACTTC.

The chain is built from TRBV7-8 and TRBJ1-3; D unresolved. V lost 5 bases to trimming and J lost 9 bases, with 11 bases between them. CDR1 is SGHVS, CDR2 FQNEAQ, per germline. The CDR3 has 12 amino acids. CDR3 sequence: CASSPERSTIYF. DNA for the CDR3: TGTGCCAGCAGCCCAGAACGGAGCACCATATATTTT.

J is TRBJ2-2 and V is TRBV9; D possibly corresponds to TRBD2 (5 bases). The germline CDR1 and CDR2 sequences are SGDLS and YYNGEE. Trimming removed 0 bases from V and 6 bases from J, with 12 bases in between. This CDR3 has 15 amino acids. The CDR3 loop reads CASSVDTRSPGELFF. CDR3 nucleotides: TGTGCCAGCAGCGTAGATACTAGATCCCCCGGGGAGCTGTTTTTT. The full variable domain, rest sourced from reference TRBV9 and TRBJ2-2, is DSGVTQTPKHLITATGQRVTLRCSPRSGDLSVYWYQQSLDQGLQFLIQYYNGEERAKGNILERFSAQQFPDLHSELNLSSLELGDSALYFCASSVDTRSPGELFFGEGSRLTVL.

This sequence joins TRBV3-1 (or the pseudogene TRBV3-2) and TRBJ2-7; D is possibly TRBD1 (5 bases). The length of the CDR3 is 13 residues. Looked up from germline, CDR1 is LGHDT and CDR2 is YNNKEL (reference sequence). The V end was cut by 2 bases, the J end by 5 bases, with 10 bases between. The CDR3 nucleotides read TGTGCCAGCAGCCAATGGCAGGGTAACGAGCAGTACTTC. Its translation is CASSQWQGNEQYF.

The CDR3 reads CASSLTWQTNSGNTIYF. The CDR3 nucleotides read TGTGCCAGCTCACTAACTTGGCAGACAAACTCTGGAAACACCATATATTTT. The chain is built from TRBV18 and TRBJ1-3; D gene uncertain. The CDR3 has 17 residues. V dropped 4 bases and J dropped 0 bases, with 16 bases sitting between them. CDR1 and CDR2 (germline): KGHSH, LQKENI.

V gene TRBV10-3 combines with J gene TRBJ1-5; D gene uncertain. The V end was cut by 0 bases, the J end by 8 bases, with 8 bases between. In germline, CDR1 is ENHRY, CDR2 SYGVKD. The CDR3 length is 13 residues. The CDR3 here is CAISESEAEPQHF. The CDR3 DNA reads TGTGCCATCAGTGAGTCGGAGGCGGAGCCCCAGCATTTT.

The gene calls are TRBV4-1 and TRBJ2-1, with 9 bases lining up with TRBD1. CDR1 is MGHRA, CDR2 YSYEKL, per germline. CDR3 length: 17 amino acids. The trim removed 4 bases at V and 1 base at J, leaving 8 bases unmatched. In DNA, the CDR3 is TGCGCCAGCAGCCCTAGGACAGGGGACATATCCTACAATGAGCAGTTCTTC. It encodes CASSPRTGDISYNEQFF.

CDR3 sequence reads: CASSGQINQPQHF. In DNA form, the CDR3 reads TGTGCCAGCTCAGGACAGATCAATCAGCCCCAGCATTTT. The chain recombines TRBV18 with TRBJ1-5, with a weak D call TRBD1 (6 bases). V was cut by 5 bases and J by 3 bases, with 8 bases left in between. This CDR3 has 13 amino acids. Germline lookup yields CDR1 KGHSH and CDR2 LQKENI. The variable domain in full, completed from reference TRBV18 and TRBJ1-5, reads NAGVMQNPRHLVRRRGQEARLRCSPMKGHSHVYWYRQLPEEGLKFMVYLQKENIIDESGMPKERFSAEFPKEGPSILRIQQVVRGDSAAYFCASSGQINQPQHFGDGTRLSIL.

The chain is built from TRBV7-8 and TRBJ2-5; 12 bases line up with TRBD2. The CDR3 is 16 residues long. The trim removed 5 bases at V and 5 bases at J, leaving 9 bases unmatched. Germline CDR1 and CDR2: SGHVS and FQNEAQ. The CDR3: CASSPVGLAGGETQYF. In DNA, the CDR3 is TGTGCCAGCAGCCCCGTGGGCCTAGCGGGGGGGGAGACCCAGTACTTC.

The chain employs TRBV11-1 and TRBJ2-7, with D possibly being TRBD1 (6 bases). Germline V gene lookup returns CDR1 SGHAT and CDR2 FQDESV (reference sequence). V lost 6 bases and J lost 2, with 11 bases in between. CDR3 size: 13 residues. For the CDR3, the DNA is TGTGCCAGCAGGACGGACAGCGCCTACGAGCAGTACTTC. Translation gives CASRTDSAYEQYF.

Comments on this clone: The junction shows a germline mismatch at one end, possibly a read error. The chain carries TRBV7-7 and TRBJ2-7, with 9 bases matching TRBD1. CDR1 is SSHAT and CDR2 is FNYEAQ in the germline V gene (reference sequence). The CDR3 consists of 15 residues. The CDR3 sequence is CASSLAIGQGHEQYF. The CDR3 DNA reads TGTGCTAGCAGCTTAGCGATTGGACAGGGGCACGAGCAGTACTTC.

The chain employs TRBV21-1 and TRBJ1-1. TRBV21-1 counts as a pseudogene. The CDR3 runs to 13 residues. CDR3 in DNA: TGTGCCAGCTTCCGGGGAGAGAACACTGAAGCTTTCTTT. Protein sequence: CASFRGENTEAFF.

This clone was detected only once. The chain couples TRBV5-1 to TRBJ1-4; 7 nucleotides match TRBD1. The V segment lost 1 base and the J segment 2 bases; nucleotides outside the gene matches: 5. Per germline, CDR1 SGHRS and CDR2 YFSETQ. The length of the CDR3 is 16 residues. The CDR3 sequence is CASSLPTGATNEKLFF. In DNA form, the CDR3 reads TGCGCCAGCAGCTTGCCAACAGGGGCGACTAATGAAAAACTGTTTTTT.

This chain links TRBV9 with TRBJ2-3; 12 positions match TRBD1. V lost 3 bases and J lost 4; bases outside the gene matches: 6. This CDR3 spans 16 amino acids. Germline lookup yields CDR1 SGDLS and CDR2 YYNGEE. CDR3 in amino acids: CASSDAGTGGADTQYF. DNA of the CDR3: TGTGCCAGCAGCGACGCCGGGACAGGGGGCGCAGATACGCAGTATTTT.

The CDR3 sequence: CASSLGGQPNSPLHF. CDR3 DNA sequence: TGTGCCAGCAGCTTAGGGGGACAGCCCAATTCACCCCTCCACTTT. This chain uses TRBV7-9 with TRBJ1-6, with 7 bases aligning to TRBD1. There are 15 residues in the CDR3. Germline lookup yields CDR1 SEHNR and CDR2 FQNEAQ (reference sequence). Trimming removed 1 base from V and 7 bases from J; junction bases left unmatched: 4.

This sequence joins TRBV10-1 and TRBJ1-2, with TRBD1 matching over 7 bases. The CDR3 is 14 amino acids. V lost 0 bases, J lost 6 bases, and 4 bases stayed unmatched. CDR1 is WNHNN and CDR2 is SYGVQD in the germline V gene (reference sequence). The CDR3 nucleotides read TGCGCCAGCAGTGAGTCGAAGGGGGCAAATGGCTACACCTTC. This translates into CASSESKGANGYTF.

This clone appeared a few times. The chain employs TRBV18 and TRBJ1-6; 9 bases align to TRBD1. Per germline, CDR1 KGHSH and CDR2 LQKENI. This CDR3 region has 15 residues. The ends lost 3 bases at V and 9 bases at J; junction bases unmatched: 6. CDR3 residues: CASSPGQGTGSPLHF. The CDR3 DNA sequence: TGTGCCAGCTCACCTGGACAGGGGACGGGTTCACCCCTCCACTTT.

The chain carries TRBV4-2 and TRBJ2-3, with 10 bases fitting TRBD2. The CDR3 runs to 17 residues. Germline loops: CDR1 LGHNA, CDR2 YNFKEQ. V lost 3 bases to trimming and J lost 1 base; unmatched junction nucleotides: 7. This CDR3 reads CASSQELSGGGTDTQYF. Here the CDR3 DNA reads TGTGCCAGCAGCCAGGAATTAAGCGGGGGGGGCACAGATACGCAGTATTTT.

This chain joins TRBV27 and TRBJ2-7, with D possibly TRBD1 on 7 matching bases. Per germline, CDR1 MNHEY and CDR2 SMNVEV (reference sequence). V lost 7 bases, J lost 0 bases, and 13 bases lay in between. This CDR3 contains 14 residues. CDR3 residues: CASTGTAGSYEQYF. CDR3 coding DNA: TGTGCCAGCACCGGGACAGCGGGCTCCTACGAGCAGTACTTC.

This clone was detected once. The J gene is TRBJ2-3, the V gene TRBV7-7; 9 bases match TRBD2. This CDR3 spans 16 amino acids. Trimming took 5 bases from V and 3 from J; bases not matched to a gene: 9. CDR1 is SSHAT and CDR2 is FNYEAQ in the germline V gene (reference sequence). CDR3 region: CASSKGAGGQTDTQYF. The CDR3 region has the DNA TGTGCCAGCAGCAAAGGAGCGGGGGGCCAAACAGATACGCAGTATTTT.

The chain combines TRBV7-8 with TRBJ1-2; the D is unclear. This CDR3 comprises 14 residues. Trimming cost V 1 base and J 4 bases, with 10 bases left between them. Germline-derived CDR1 and CDR2 are SGHVS and FQNEAQ. The CDR3 coding sequence is TGTGCCAGCAGCTTAGGGTCCAGTGGCTATGGCTACACCTTC. Encoded protein: CASSLGSSGYGYTF.

CDR3 bases: TGTGCCAGCAGCGGGAGAGCCTCGGCAGGCACGGGGGGCTCACCCCTCCACTTT. Translating it yields CASSGRASAGTGGSPLHF. The chain has TRBV5-6 and TRBJ1-6; D perhaps matches TRBD1 (6 bases). V lost 4 bases and J lost 10, with 27 bases in between. Per the germline V gene, CDR1 is SGHDT and CDR2 is YYEEEE. The CDR3 has 18 residues.

The chain uses TRBV19 and TRBJ1-5; the match to TRBD1 covers 10 bases. V was clipped by 3 bases and J by 3 bases; unmatched bases: 5. CDR3 length: 16 residues. Germline V gene sequence: CDR1 LNHDA, CDR2 SQIVND (reference sequence). CDR3 protein: CASSIRDRGPNQPQHF. CDR3 DNA: TGTGCCAGTAGTATCCGGGACAGGGGTCCCAATCAGCCCCAGCATTTT. Combining the CDR3 with reference TRBV19 and TRBJ1-5 gives the whole variable domain DGGITQSPKYLFRKEGQNVTLSCEQNLNHDAMYWYRQDPGQGLRLIYYSQIVNDFQKGDIAEGYSVSREKKESFPLTVTSAQKNPTAFYLCASSIRDRGPNQPQHFGDGTRLSIL.

V and J are TRBV2 and TRBJ1-5, with D possibly matching TRBD1 (6 bases). CDR1 SNHLY and CDR2 FYNNEI come from the germline V gene. V gave up 7 bases and J gave up 5 bases, with 18 bases separating them. The CDR3 is made up of 15 amino acids. CDR3 DNA: TGTGCCAGCACCGGAGTTCGGGACACCGATCAGCCCCAGCATTTT. This gives the protein CASTGVRDTDQPQHF. Full variable domain (missing parts from reference TRBV2 and TRBJ1-5): EPEVTQTPSHQVTQMGQEVILRCVPISNHLYFYWYRQILGQKVEFLVSFYNNEISEKSEIFDDQFSVERPDGSNFTLKIRSTKLEDSAMYFCASTGVRDTDQPQHFGDGTRLSIL.

The chain combines TRBV18 with TRBJ2-3, with no clear D. The germline gives CDR1 KGHSH, CDR2 LQKENI. The CDR3 length is 13 residues. V was pared by 4 bases and J by 2 bases, with 7 bases between. The chain's CDR3 is CASSRGNTDTQYF. The CDR3 DNA follows: TGTGCCAGCTCACGAGGTAACACAGATACGCAGTATTTT.

The chain employs TRBV10-3 and TRBJ1-5, with a possible D match to TRBD1 (5 bases). Germline CDR1 reads ENHRY; CDR2 reads SYGVKD. The CDR3 contains 15 residues. V was trimmed by 0 bases and J by 5 bases, leaving 11 bases between them. The CDR3 coding sequence is TGTGCCATCAGTGAGTCGATTTGGGGCGATCAGCCCCAGCATTTT. Residues: CAISESIWGDQPQHF.

J is TRBJ1-1 and V is TRBV5-1; the D gene is possibly TRBD1 (6 bases). Germline V CDR1 and CDR2: SGHRS, YFSETQ. The CDR3 extends over 13 amino acids. The V and J ends lost 3 bases and 7 bases respectively, with 13 bases between them. CDR3 DNA sequence: TGCGCCAGCAGCTCGGCCGGGACATTTGAAGCTTTCTTT. Encoded protein: CASSSAGTFEAFF. The complete variable domain, with remaining parts taken from reference TRBV5-1 and TRBJ1-1, reads KAGVTQTPRYLIKTRGQQVTLSCSPISGHRSVSWYQQTPGQGLQFLFEYFSETQRNKGNFPGRFSGRQFSNSRSEMNVSTLELGDSALYLCASSSAGTFEAFFGQGTRLTVV.

V usage is TRBV7-9 and J usage is TRBJ1-6, with D possibly matching TRBD1 (5 bases). The CDR3 sequence is 13 residues long. V shed 1 base and J shed 11 bases, with 9 bases lying between them. Looked up from germline, CDR1 is SEHNR and CDR2 is FQNEAQ (reference sequence). The DNA for the CDR3 is TGTGCCAGCAGCTTAGACCCCAGGGCACCCCTCCACTTT. Amino acid sequence: CASSLDPRAPLHF.

CDR3 in amino acids: CASSQWGAGGSTEAFF. The CDR3 nucleotides are TGTGCCAGCAGCCAATGGGGGGCAGGGGGTAGCACTGAAGCTTTCTTT. V gene TRBV3-1 (or the pseudogene TRBV3-2) combines with J gene TRBJ1-1, with 7 bases lining up with TRBD1. Looked up from germline, CDR1 is LGHDT and CDR2 is YNNKEL (reference sequence). The CDR3 length is 16 residues. V was pared by 2 bases and J by 4 bases, with 10 bases of the junction left unmatched.

The V call is TRBV7-9, the J call TRBJ1-3; D remains ambiguous. Germline lookup yields CDR1 SEHNR and CDR2 FQNEAQ (reference sequence). The germline V and J ends were trimmed by 3 bases and 4 bases, with 10 bases remaining between them. The CDR3 extends over 14 amino acids. CDR3 DNA sequence: TGTGCCAGCAGCTTCCTCCGAGGCGGAAACACCATATATTTT. Translated: CASSFLRGGNTIYF.